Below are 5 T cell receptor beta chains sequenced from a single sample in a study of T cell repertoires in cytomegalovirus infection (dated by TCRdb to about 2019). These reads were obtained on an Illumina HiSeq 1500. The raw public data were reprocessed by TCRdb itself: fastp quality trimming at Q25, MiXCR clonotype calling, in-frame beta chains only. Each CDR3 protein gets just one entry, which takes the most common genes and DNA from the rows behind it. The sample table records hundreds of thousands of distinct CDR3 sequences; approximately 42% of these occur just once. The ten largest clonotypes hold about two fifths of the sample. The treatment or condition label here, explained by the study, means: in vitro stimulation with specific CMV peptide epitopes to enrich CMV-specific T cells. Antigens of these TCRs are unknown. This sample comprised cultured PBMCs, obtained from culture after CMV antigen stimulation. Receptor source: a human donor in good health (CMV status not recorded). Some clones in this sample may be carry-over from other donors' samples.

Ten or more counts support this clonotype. CDR3 sequence reads: CASSLSGYYGYTF. The CDR3 nucleotides read TGTGCCAGCAGTTTATCAGGGTACTATGGCTACACCTTC. The chain is built from TRBV12-3 or TRBV12-4 and TRBJ1-2; maybe TRBD1 (5 bases). Trimming removed 2 bases at V and 3 bases at J, with 7 bases between. There are 13 residues in the CDR3.

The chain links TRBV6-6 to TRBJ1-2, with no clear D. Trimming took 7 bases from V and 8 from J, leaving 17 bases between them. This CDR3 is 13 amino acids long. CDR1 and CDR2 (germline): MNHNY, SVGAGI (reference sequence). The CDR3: CASTFTVHNGYTF. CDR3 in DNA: TGTGCCAGCACCTTTACAGTACATAACGGCTACACCTTC.

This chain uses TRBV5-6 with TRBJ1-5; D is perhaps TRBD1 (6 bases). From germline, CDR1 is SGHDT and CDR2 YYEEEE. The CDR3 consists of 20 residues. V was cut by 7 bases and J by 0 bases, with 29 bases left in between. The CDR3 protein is CASRFEGQAGALYSNQPQHF. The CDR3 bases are TGTGCCAGCCGTTTTGAAGGGCAGGCGGGGGCCCTCTATAGCAATCAGCCCCAGCATTTT.

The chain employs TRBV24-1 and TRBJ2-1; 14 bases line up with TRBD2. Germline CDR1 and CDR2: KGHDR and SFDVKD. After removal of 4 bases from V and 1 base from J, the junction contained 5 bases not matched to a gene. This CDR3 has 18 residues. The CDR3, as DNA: TGTGCCACCAGTGACACCGGGACTAGCGGGGGATCCTACAATGAGCAGTTCTTC. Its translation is CATSDTGTSGGSYNEQFF.

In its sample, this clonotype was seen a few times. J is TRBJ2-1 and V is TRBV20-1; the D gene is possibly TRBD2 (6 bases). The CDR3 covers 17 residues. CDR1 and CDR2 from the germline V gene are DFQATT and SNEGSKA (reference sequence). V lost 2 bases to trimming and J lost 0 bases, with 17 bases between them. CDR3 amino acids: CSARLQRAGGSYNEQFF. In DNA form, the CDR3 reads TGCAGTGCTAGACTGCAAAGGGCCGGGGGCTCCTACAATGAGCAGTTCTTC.